The clone carrying this T cell receptor (beta chain) was counted between two and nine times. Its antigen is not known. Measured with immunoSEQ multiplex PCR; TCRdb has only the in-frame clones, and not every one. The sample consists of approximately 140,000 clones, approximately 92% of them appearing once. These data come from a study of T cell responses to AZD1222 COVID-19 vaccine. Study-level findings and limits: White British ancestry dominated among donors, who included more females, and clonal diversity was possibly underestimated.

Germline CDR1 is MNHNS and CDR2 is SASEGT. The CDR3 contains 16 residues. V lost 1 base, J lost 2 bases, and 12 bases lay in between. This TCR came from an adult who received the AZD1222 COVID-19 vaccine. The chain is built from TRBV6-1 and TRBJ1-5, with D unclear. The sequences come from peripheral blood, collected 28 days after the second AZD1222 dose. The CDR3 reads CASSEGGLDGNQPQHF. DNA of the CDR3: TGTGCCAGCAGTGAAGGGGGATTAGATGGCAATCAGCCCCAGCATTTT.